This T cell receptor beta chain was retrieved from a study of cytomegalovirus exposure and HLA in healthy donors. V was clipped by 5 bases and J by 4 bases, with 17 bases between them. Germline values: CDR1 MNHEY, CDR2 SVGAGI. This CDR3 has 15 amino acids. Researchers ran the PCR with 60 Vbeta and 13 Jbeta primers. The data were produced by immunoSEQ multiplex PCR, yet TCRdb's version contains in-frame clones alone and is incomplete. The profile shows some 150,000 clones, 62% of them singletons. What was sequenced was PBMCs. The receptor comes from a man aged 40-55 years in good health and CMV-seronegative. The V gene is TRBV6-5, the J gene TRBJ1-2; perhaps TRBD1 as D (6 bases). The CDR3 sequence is CASSKLTGSGYGYTF. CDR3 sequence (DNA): TGTGCCAGCAGTAAACTGACAGGATCCGGCTATGGCTACACCTTC.